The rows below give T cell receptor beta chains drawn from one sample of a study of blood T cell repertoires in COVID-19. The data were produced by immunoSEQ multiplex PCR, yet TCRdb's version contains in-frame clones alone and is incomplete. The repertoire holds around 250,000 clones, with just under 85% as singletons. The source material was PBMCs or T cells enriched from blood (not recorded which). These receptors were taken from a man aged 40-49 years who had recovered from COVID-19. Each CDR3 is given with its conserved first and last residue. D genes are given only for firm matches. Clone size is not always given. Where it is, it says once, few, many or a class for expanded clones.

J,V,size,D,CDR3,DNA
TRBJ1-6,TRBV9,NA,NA,CASNRDYNSPLHF,TGTGCCAGCAACCGGGACTATAATTCACCCCTCCACTTT
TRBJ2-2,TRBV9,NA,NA,CASSTGNANTGELFF,TGTGCCAGCAGCACGGGGAACGCGAACACCGGGGAGCTGTTTTTT
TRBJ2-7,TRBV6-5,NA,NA,CASSYRTAYEQYF,TGTGCCAGCAGTTATAGGACAGCTTACGAGCAGTACTTC
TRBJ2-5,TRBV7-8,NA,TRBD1,CASLPRDRGQETQYF,TGTGCCAGCTTACCCAGGGACAGGGGGCAAGAGACCCAGTACTTC
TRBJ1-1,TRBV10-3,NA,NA,CAIRQMNTEAFF,TGTGCCATCAGGCAGATGAACACTGAAGCTTTCTTT
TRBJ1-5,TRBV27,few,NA,CASSSRAPRGNQPQHF,TGTGCCAGCAGTTCCCGGGCGCCGCGGGGAAATCAGCCCCAGCATTTT
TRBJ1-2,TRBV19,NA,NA,CASSMGEDYGYTF,TGTGCCAGTAGTATGGGGGAGGACTATGGCTACACCTTC
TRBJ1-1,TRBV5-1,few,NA,CASSLFRVGTEAFF,TGCGCCAGCAGCTTGTTCAGGGTAGGCACTGAAGCTTTCTTT
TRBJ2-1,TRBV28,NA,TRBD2,CASSSPHSGGPPYNEQFF,TGTGCCAGCAGTTCGCCCCATAGCGGGGGGCCCCCCTACAATGAGCAGTTCTTC
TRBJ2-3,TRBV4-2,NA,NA,CASSQDWAGTDTQYF,TGTGCCAGCAGCCAAGATTGGGCGGGGACAGATACGCAGTATTTT
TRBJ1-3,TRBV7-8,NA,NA,CASSSGTGNTIYF,TGTGCCAGCAGCTCGGGGACAGGAAACACCATATATTTT
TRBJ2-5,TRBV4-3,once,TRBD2,CASSPRLAGGQATQYF,TGCGCCAGCAGCCCCCGACTAGCGGGGGGGCAGGCGACCCAGTACTTC
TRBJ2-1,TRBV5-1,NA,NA,CASSFDSKYNEQFF,TGCGCCAGCAGCTTTGACTCAAAATACAATGAGCAGTTCTTC
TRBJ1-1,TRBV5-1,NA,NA,CASSSSDNQGAFF,TGCGCCAGCAGCTCATCGGACAACCAGGGGGCTTTCTTT
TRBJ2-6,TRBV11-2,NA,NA,CASSLEGAGANVLTF,TGTGCCAGCAGCTTAGAAGGAGCTGGGGCCAACGTCCTGACTTTC
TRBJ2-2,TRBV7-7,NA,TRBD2,CASSPSLGGGGELFF,TGTGCCAGCAGCCCCAGCCTGGGCGGGGGCGGGGAGCTGTTTTTT
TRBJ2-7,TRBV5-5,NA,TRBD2,CASSTPGLALYEQYF,TGTGCCAGCAGCACCCCGGGACTAGCGCTATACGAGCAGTACTTC
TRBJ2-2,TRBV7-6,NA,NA,CASSSSGGHTGELFF,TGTGCCAGCAGCTCAAGCGGCGGACACACCGGGGAGCTGTTTTTT
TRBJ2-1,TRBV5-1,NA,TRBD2,CASSLVSLAGVNEQFF,TGCGCCAGCAGCTTGGTGTCTCTAGCGGGAGTTAATGAGCAGTTCTTC
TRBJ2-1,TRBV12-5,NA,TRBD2,CASGFGAPSGATYNEQFF,TGTGCTAGTGGTTTTGGGGCCCCAAGCGGGGCTACCTACAATGAGCAGTTCTTC
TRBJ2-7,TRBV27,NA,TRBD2,CASRLAGPVYEQYF,TGTGCCAGCCGACTAGCGGGTCCGGTCTACGAGCAGTACTTC
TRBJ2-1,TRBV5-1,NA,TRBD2,CASSRLAGGEQFF,TGCGCCAGCAGTCGCCTAGCGGGGGGAGAGCAGTTCTTC
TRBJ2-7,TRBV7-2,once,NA,CASSTPSAAQLGEQYF,TGTGCCAGCAGCACGCCCTCGGCAGCCCAACTAGGGGAGCAGTACTTC
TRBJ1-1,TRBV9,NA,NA,CASSSGASDEAFF,TGTGCCAGCAGCTCTGGGGCATCGGATGAAGCTTTCTTT